This T cell receptor (beta chain) is drawn from a study of neoadjuvant nivolumab and ipilimumab in lung cancer. Produced via immunoSEQ multiplex PCR; TCRdb's table is partial and in-frame only. The sample yields roughly 45,000 clones, 80% to 90% seen once. Sample: blood, taken before neoadjuvant nivolumab, alone or with ipilimumab. The receptor's source is an adult with non-small cell lung cancer. Some clones in this sample may be carry-over from other donors' samples.

The DNA for the CDR3 is TGCGCCAGCTCCGTGGCTAGCGGGAGTAATGAGCAGTTCTTC. Translated: CASSVASGSNEQFF. V and J are TRBV5-1 and TRBJ2-1; 10 nucleotides align to TRBD2. CDR3 size: 14 residues. Germline assignment: CDR1 SGHRS and CDR2 YFSETQ. Losses at the gene ends were 7 bases for V and 7 bases for J; bases not matched to a gene: 8. Variable domain in full (rest from reference TRBV5-1 and TRBJ2-1): KAGVTQTPRYLIKTRGQQVTLSCSPISGHRSVSWYQQTPGQGLQFLFEYFSETQRNKGNFPGRFSGRQFSNSRSEMNVSTLELGDSALYLCASSVASGSNEQFFGPGTRLTVL.